A single sample is the source of the 11 T cell receptor beta chains below, sequenced in a study of long-term antiretroviral therapy in people with HIV. A v3.0 immunoSEQ assay was performed at survey level. This table comes from immunoSEQ multiplex PCR, and its TCRdb copy is limited to in-frame clones, with some not included. The sample has tens of thousands of clones, more than 80% seen once; the top ten hold 5.5% to 8%. Sequenced here: unsorted PBMCs, sampled 0.3 years after starting antiretroviral therapy. These receptors were collected from a man aged 40-55 years with HIV.

The chain carries TRBV5-4 and TRBJ1-1, with unresolved D. The V gene's germline CDR1 is SGHNT and CDR2 YYREEE (reference sequence). Trimming took 4 bases from V and 7 from J, leaving 14 bases between them. This CDR3 region has 13 residues. CDR3 nucleotides: TGTGCCAGCAGCCCCGGAGAGGCTCATGAAGCTTTCTTT. Encoded protein: CASSPGEAHEAFF.

This chain links TRBV5-1 with TRBJ2-5; D unresolved. Trimming left V 3 bases short and J 3 bases short, with 3 bases between. The V gene's germline CDR1 is SGHRS and CDR2 YFSETQ. This CDR3 spans 11 amino acids. The CDR3 here is CASSWKETQYF. CDR3 bases: TGCGCCAGCAGCTGGAAAGAGACCCAGTACTTC.

This clone was counted only a few times. Here the CDR3 reads CASSLDGGNQPQHF. Here the CDR3 DNA reads TGCGCCAGCAGCTTGGATGGGGGCAATCAGCCCCAGCATTTT. V usage is TRBV5-1 and J usage is TRBJ1-5; no clear D gene. Trimming pared 0 bases from V and 2 bases from J, leaving 6 bases between. This CDR3 comprises 14 residues. CDR1 is SGHRS, CDR2 YFSETQ, per germline.

The rearrangement joins TRBV5-1 to TRBJ2-7; 8 positions agree with TRBD2. The junction had 2 bases not matched to a gene; V was cut back by 0 bases and J by 6 bases. Germline CDR1 is SGHRS and CDR2 is YFSETQ. The CDR3 extends over 13 amino acids. As DNA, the CDR3 is TGCGCCAGCAGCTTGGGTACTAGCGGCGAGCAGTACTTC. It translates to CASSLGTSGEQYF.

This chain connects TRBV5-1 to TRBJ1-3; D unresolved. The CDR3 has 15 amino acids. Trimming left V 0 bases short and J 0 bases short, with 7 bases between. Per the germline V gene, CDR1 is SGHRS and CDR2 is YFSETQ. The CDR3 DNA follows: TGCGCCAGCAGCTTGGACGTTCTCTCTGGAAACACCATATATTTT. Its translation: CASSLDVLSGNTIYF.

In this sample, this clone turned up once. The rearrangement uses TRBV6-5 and TRBJ2-3, with 7 bases fitting TRBD2. The CDR3 loop spans 16 amino acids. With V trimmed by 1 base and J by 0 bases, 4 bases remained unmatched. Germline V lookup: CDR1 MNHEY, CDR2 SVGAGI. Here the CDR3 reads CASSYWAGESTDTQYF. The CDR3 DNA follows: TGTGCCAGCAGTTACTGGGCGGGAGAGAGCACAGATACGCAGTATTTT.

The sample holds a few counts of this clone. The rearrangement uses TRBV2 and TRBJ1-2; 9 bases match TRBD1. The CDR3 totals 11 residues. In germline, CDR1 is SNHLY, CDR2 FYNNEI. V dropped 9 bases and J dropped 8; count of bases not matched to a gene: 4. CDR3 in amino acids: CARQGARGYTF. The CDR3 coding sequence is TGTGCCAGACAGGGGGCTCGGGGCTACACCTTC. The full variable domain, its missing parts supplied by reference TRBV2 and TRBJ1-2, is EPEVTQTPSHQVTQMGQEVILRCVPISNHLYFYWYRQILGQKVEFLVSFYNNEISEKSEIFDDQFSVERPDGSNFTLKIRSTKLEDSAMYFCARQGARGYTFGSGTRLTVV.

The chain joins TRBV5-5 to TRBJ1-4; perhaps TRBD1 as D (5 bases). The CDR3 contains 15 residues. V lost 4 bases and J lost 4, with 14 bases in between. Germline V gives CDR1 SGHKS, CDR2 YYEKEE (reference sequence). CDR3 sequence (DNA): TGTGCCAGCAGCCCCCGATCGGGGGGTAATGAAAAACTGTTTTTT. It yields the protein CASSPRSGGNEKLFF. The full variable domain, with the rest looked up from reference TRBV5-5 and TRBJ1-4, is DAGVTQSPTHLIKTRGQQVTLRCSPISGHKSVSWYQQVLGQGPQFIFQYYEKEERGRGNFPDRFSARQFPNYSSELNVNALLLGDSALYLCASSPRSGGNEKLFFGSGTQLSVL.

The rearrangement links TRBV18 to TRBJ2-7; TRBD2 agrees at 12 bases. This CDR3 comprises 17 residues. In germline, CDR1 is KGHSH, CDR2 LQKENI. J lost 5 bases, V lost 0 bases, and 8 bases had no gene match. Written as DNA, the CDR3 is TGTGCCAGCTCACCACCCCTGACTAGCGGGGGACGGGACGAGCAGTACTTC. Amino acid sequence: CASSPPLTSGGRDEQYF.

The rearrangement joins TRBV14 to TRBJ2-7; 8 nucleotides match TRBD1. The CDR3 has 14 amino acids. The V gene's germline CDR1 is SGHDN and CDR2 FVKESK. Germline trimming cut 1 base from V and 2 bases from J; bases unmatched to any gene: 1. CDR3 loop: CASSQGTGPYEQYF. DNA of the CDR3: TGTGCCAGCAGCCAAGGGACAGGGCCCTACGAGCAGTACTTC.

This clone came up once. The rearrangement joins TRBV19 to TRBJ2-1, with D possibly TRBD2 on 6 matching bases. V lost 3 bases and J lost 5, with 11 bases in between. The germline CDR1 and CDR2 sequences are LNHDA and SQIVND (reference sequence). CDR3 length equals 14 residues. The CDR3 DNA reads as TGTGCCAGTAGTATCGAGCGGGTCGACAATGAGCAGTTCTTC. Protein product: CASSIERVDNEQFF.